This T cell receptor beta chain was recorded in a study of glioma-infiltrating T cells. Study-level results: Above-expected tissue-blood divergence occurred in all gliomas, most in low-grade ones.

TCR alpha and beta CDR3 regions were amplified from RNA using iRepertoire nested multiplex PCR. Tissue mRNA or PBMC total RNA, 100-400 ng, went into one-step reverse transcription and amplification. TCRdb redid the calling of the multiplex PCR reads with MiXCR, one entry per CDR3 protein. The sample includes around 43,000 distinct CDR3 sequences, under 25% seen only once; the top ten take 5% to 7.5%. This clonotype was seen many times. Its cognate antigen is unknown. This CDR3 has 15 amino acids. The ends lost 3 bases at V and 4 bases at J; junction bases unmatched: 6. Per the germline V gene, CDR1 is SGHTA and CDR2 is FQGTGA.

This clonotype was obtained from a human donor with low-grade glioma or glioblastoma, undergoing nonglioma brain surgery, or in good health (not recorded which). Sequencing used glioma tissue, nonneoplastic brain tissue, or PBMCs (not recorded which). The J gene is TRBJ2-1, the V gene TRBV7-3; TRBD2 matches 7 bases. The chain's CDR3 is CASSFYSGTYNEQFF. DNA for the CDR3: TGTGCCAGCAGCTTTTACAGCGGGACTTACAATGAGCAGTTCTTC.